This TCR beta chain was identified in a study of blood T cells in healthy people across ages. Through a sample-barcoded 5' primer and a J-beta primer mix, a second PCR was run for about 6 to 12 cycles. A single record per CDR3 protein comes from TCRdb applying MiXCR to the 5' RACE reads. The top ten clones hold more than 6% of a sample with over a million distinct CDR3 sequences, roughly 60% of them seen once. In germline, CDR1 is LGHNA, CDR2 YSLEER. This CDR3 is built from 14 residues. V was trimmed by 2 bases and J by 11 bases, leaving 16 bases between them. Sequences were obtained from blood. V gene TRBV4-3 combines with J gene TRBJ1-5, with D unresolved. This receptor was identified in a man between 18 and 29 years old in good health. CDR3 bases: TGCGCCAGCAGCCAATCTTTGGCGGAATGGTCCCAGCATTTT. Protein sequence: CASSQSLAEWSQHF.